Listed here are 28 T cell receptor beta chains from one sample, sequenced in a study of blood T cell repertoires in COVID-19. Using immunoSEQ multiplex PCR, the repertoire was profiled, and TCRdb retains in-frame clones only, with some absent. This table holds more than 95,000 clones, around 81% found once. Sample: peripheral blood. The source is a woman in her 70s with acute or convalescent COVID-19.

The chain combines TRBV28 with TRBJ2-7; the match to TRBD1 covers 9 bases. V lost 0 bases and J lost 4; bases outside the gene matches: 13. The germline V gene encodes CDR1 MDHEN and CDR2 SYDVKM. CDR3 length: 18 amino acids. The CDR3 DNA follows: TGTGCCAGCAGTTTATGGGGGTGGACAGGGGCTATACAGTACGAGCAGTACTTC. Its translation is CASSLWGWTGAIQYEQYF.

The chain recombines TRBV7-2 with TRBJ1-3, with D possibly matching TRBD1 (6 bases). The V gene's germline CDR1 is SGHTA and CDR2 FQGNSA. The CDR3 sequence is 15 residues long. V was pared by 1 base and J by 1 base, with 8 bases between. The CDR3 sequence is CASSLERGSGNTIYF. CDR3 nucleotide sequence: TGTGCCAGCAGCTTAGAAAGGGGGTCTGGAAACACCATATATTTT. Together with reference TRBV7-2 and TRBJ1-3, the CDR3 gives the full variable domain: GAGVSQSPSNKVTEKGKDVELRCDPISGHTALYWYRQSLGQGLEFLIYFQGNSAPDKSGLPSDRFSAERTGGSVSTLTIQRTQQEDSAVYLCASSLERGSGNTIYFGEGSWLTVV.

The V call is TRBV5-4, the J call TRBJ2-3; 16 bases fit TRBD2. The junction had 6 bases not matched to a gene; V was cut back by 2 bases and J by 3 bases. CDR3 length: 18 residues. From germline, CDR1 is SGHNT and CDR2 YYREEE (reference sequence). The CDR3 spells CASSFGTSGGAWTDTQYF. The CDR3 nucleotides read TGTGCCAGCAGCTTTGGGACTAGCGGGGGGGCCTGGACAGATACGCAGTATTTT.

The V and J genes are TRBV5-1 and TRBJ2-1; TRBD1 might be the D (6 bases). Per germline, CDR1 SGHRS and CDR2 YFSETQ. CDR3 size: 15 residues. The V end was cut by 4 bases, the J end by 5 bases, with 16 bases between. CDR3 DNA: TGCGCCAGCAGCCTGCAACAGGGTGGGAACAATGAGCAGTTCTTC. It specifies CASSLQQGGNNEQFF.

This chain uses TRBV28 with TRBJ1-1; 8 positions agree with TRBD1. Germline CDR1 is MDHEN and CDR2 is SYDVKM. The CDR3 contains 14 residues. The V gene end was trimmed by 6 bases and the J gene end by 5 bases; junction bases not matched to a gene: 8. DNA for the CDR3: TGTGCCAGCAGCCCCCGGACAGGGAGAACTGAAGCTTTCTTT. This gives the protein CASSPRTGRTEAFF.

This clone was found once. V and J are TRBV6-2 or TRBV6-3 and TRBJ2-7, with 10 nucleotides matching TRBD1. Germline CDR1 is MNHEY and CDR2 is SVGEGT. Losses at the gene ends were 5 bases for V and 4 bases for J; bases not matched to a gene: 8. The CDR3 runs 15 residues. The CDR3 spells CASSKPGQGRYEQYF. CDR3 nucleotides: TGTGCCAGCAGTAAGCCGGGACAGGGGCGGTACGAGCAGTACTTC.

On this clone: The junction departs from germline at one end; a sequencing error may be responsible. The rearrangement uses TRBV25-1 and TRBJ1-3; D perhaps matches TRBD1 (6 bases). There are 16 residues in the CDR3. The germline V gene encodes CDR1 MGHDK and CDR2 SYGVNS. The CDR3 DNA is TGTGCCAGCACTGAATCCGGGACAAGCTCTGGAAACACCATATATTTT. Protein product: CASTESGTSSGNTIYF. The full variable domain, rest sourced from reference TRBV25-1 and TRBJ1-3, is EADIYQTPRYLVIGTGKKITLECSQTMGHDKMYWYQQDPGMELHLIHYSYGVNSTEKGDLSSESTVSRIRTEHFPLTLESARPSHTSQYLCASTESGTSSGNTIYFGEGSWLTVV.

V is TRBV2 and J is TRBJ1-6, with 12 nucleotides matching TRBD1. The V and J ends lost 6 bases and 9 bases, in that order; junction bases with no gene match: 6. The length of the CDR3 is 15 residues. Germline lookup yields CDR1 SNHLY and CDR2 FYNNEI. The DNA of the CDR3 is TGTGCCAGCAGCGGGACAGGGGGCCCGGGTTCACCCCTCCACTTT. It encodes CASSGTGGPGSPLHF.

V usage is TRBV3-1 (or the pseudogene TRBV3-2) and J usage is TRBJ1-4, with D possibly matching TRBD1 (5 bases). Trimming removed 4 bases at V and 3 bases at J, with 9 bases between. Per germline, CDR1 LGHDT and CDR2 YNNKEL (reference sequence). CDR3 size: 14 residues. The CDR3 reads CASSPWGANEKLFF. The CDR3 nucleotides read TGTGCCAGCAGCCCCTGGGGGGCTAATGAAAAACTGTTTTTT.

The chain has TRBV30 and TRBJ2-1; 12 bases are a match to TRBD2. Germline trimming cut 5 bases from V and 6 bases from J; bases unmatched to any gene: 2. Germline V gene data show CDR1 as GTSNPN and CDR2 as SVGIG (reference sequence). The CDR3 is 13 residues long. CDR3 bases: TGTGCCTGGGGACTAGCGGGGATCAATGAGCAGTTCTTC. This translates into CAWGLAGINEQFF. Supplemented by reference TRBV30 and TRBJ2-1, the full variable domain reads SQTIHQWPATLVQPVGSPLSLECTVEGTSNPNLYWYRQAAGRGLQLLFYSVGIGQISSEVPQNLSASRPQDRQFILSSKKLLLSDSGFYLCAWGLAGINEQFFGPGTRLTVL.

This chain connects TRBV10-3 to TRBJ1-1; tentative D call: TRBD1 (5 bases). CDR3 size: 14 residues. V gave up 8 bases and J gave up 1 base, with 14 bases separating them. The germline gives CDR1 ENHRY, CDR2 SYGVKD. The CDR3 spells CAISDRGGNTEAFF. The CDR3 nucleotides are TGTGCCATCTCAGATCGGGGGGGGAACACTGAAGCTTTCTTT.

This chain connects TRBV30 to TRBJ1-5; TRBD1 agrees at 7 bases. Germline V gene data show CDR1 as GTSNPN and CDR2 as SVGIG (reference sequence). The CDR3 is made up of 13 amino acids. J was trimmed by 1 base and V by 3 bases; bases with no gene match: 0. CDR3 bases: TGTGCCTGGAGGGGACAGAGCAATCAGCCCCAGCATTTT. Protein sequence: CAWRGQSNQPQHF.

V gene TRBV28 combines with J gene TRBJ2-5, with a possible D match to TRBD2 (6 bases). Trimming left V 3 bases short and J 5 bases short, with 10 bases between. This CDR3 has 13 amino acids. Germline V gene data show CDR1 as MDHEN and CDR2 as SYDVKM. The CDR3 sequence: CASSFGGGETQYF. The DNA of the CDR3 is TGTGCCAGCAGTTTCGGAGGAGGGGAGACCCAGTACTTC.

V is TRBV5-1 and J is TRBJ2-3; a weak D match, TRBD2 (6 bases). Germline V gives CDR1 SGHRS, CDR2 YFSETQ. The V end lost 0 bases, the J end lost 1 base, and 18 bases lay between the germline ends. The CDR3 length is 18 residues. The CDR3 coding sequence is TGCGCCAGCAGCTTGGTCCCCCGGGCGGGGTCTGGCACAGATACGCAGTATTTT. This gives the protein CASSLVPRAGSGTDTQYF.

J is TRBJ2-7 and V is TRBV7-8; the D gene is possibly TRBD2 (6 bases). Germline CDR1 reads SGHVS; CDR2 reads FQNEAQ. Trimming removed 5 bases at V and 4 bases at J, with 12 bases between. The CDR3 has 13 residues. The CDR3 DNA sequence: TGTGCCAGCAGCCTGCCCCGGGGGTACGAGCAGTACTTC. As protein: CASSLPRGYEQYF. The full variable domain, in which reference TRBV7-8 and TRBJ2-7 provide the parts outside the CDR3, is GAGVSQSPRYKVAKRGQDVALRCDPISGHVSLFWYQQALGQGPEFLTYFQNEAQLDKSGLPSDRFFAERPEGSVSTLKIQRTQQEDSAVYLCASSLPRGYEQYFGPGTRLTVT.

The J gene is TRBJ2-7, the V gene TRBV4-1; TRBD1 is a possible D gene (5 bases). Germline V gene data show CDR1 as MGHRA and CDR2 as YSYEKL. V lost 0 bases to trimming and J lost 4 bases, with 13 bases between them. The CDR3 has 15 amino acids. The CDR3 sequence is CASSQDETAYYEQYF. In nucleotides, the CDR3 is TGCGCCAGCAGCCAAGATGAGACAGCCTATTACGAGCAGTACTTC.

The rearrangement joins TRBV7-2 to TRBJ1-2; D is undetermined. The CDR3 sequence is 16 residues long. CDR1 is SGHTA and CDR2 is FQGNSA in the germline V gene. Trimming left V 6 bases short and J 4 bases short, with 21 bases between. CDR3 coding DNA: TGTGCCAGCAGAATCCAAAGTGCGGGGATAGTCTATGGCTACACCTTC. This gives the protein CASRIQSAGIVYGYTF.

The chain has TRBV11-3 and TRBJ2-3; D remains ambiguous. In germline, CDR1 is SGHNT, CDR2 YENEEA. V was shortened by 1 base and J by 3 bases, with 5 bases between the two germline ends. CDR3 length: 13 residues. CDR3 in DNA: TGTGCCAGCAGCTTAGGCACAACAGATACGCAGTATTTT. Encoded protein: CASSLGTTDTQYF.

J is TRBJ2-3 and V is TRBV7-9, with TRBD2 identical over 8 bases. This CDR3 spans 16 amino acids. J was trimmed by 0 bases and V by 3 bases; bases with no gene match: 5. Per germline, CDR1 SEHNR and CDR2 FQNEAQ (reference sequence). The CDR3 sequence: CASSFGTRRSTDTQYF. As DNA, the CDR3 is TGTGCCAGCAGCTTCGGGACTAGGAGGAGCACAGATACGCAGTATTTT.

This chain connects TRBV11-2 to TRBJ1-6; no reliable D call. The V end lost 3 bases, the J end lost 14 bases, and 14 bases lay between the germline ends. The CDR3 consists of 13 residues. The V gene's germline CDR1 is SGHAT and CDR2 FQNNGV. The CDR3 region is CASSFATFESLHF. CDR3 DNA: TGTGCCAGCAGCTTCGCTACCTTTGAGTCCCTCCACTTT.

This chain connects TRBV5-1 to TRBJ2-7; a weak D match, TRBD1 (6 bases). This CDR3 has 15 residues. Germline CDR1 SGHRS, CDR2 YFSETQ. V was shortened by 0 bases and J by 2 bases, with 12 bases between the two germline ends. In DNA form, the CDR3 reads TGCGCCAGCAGCTTGGGACAGGTAGGGGCCTACGAGCAGTACTTC. Amino acid sequence: CASSLGQVGAYEQYF.

V gene TRBV4-2 combines with J gene TRBJ1-1, with TRBD1 matching 12 bases. V trimming: 1 base; J trimming: 5 bases; junction bases outside the gene matches: 2. This CDR3 is 15 amino acids long. Looked up from germline, CDR1 is LGHNA and CDR2 is YNFKEQ. Here the CDR3 DNA reads TGTGCCAGCAGCCAAGCGGGACAGGGGGCAACTGAAGCTTTCTTT. Translated: CASSQAGQGATEAFF.

The rearrangement joins TRBV6-2 or TRBV6-3 to TRBJ2-3; D remains unclear. V dropped 0 bases and J dropped 4 bases, with 8 bases sitting between them. From germline, CDR1 is MNHEY and CDR2 SVGEGT. The CDR3 spans 14 residues. In DNA form, the CDR3 reads TGTGCCAGCAGTTACTCGAGCTCCGCAGATACGCAGTATTTT. Protein: CASSYSSSADTQYF.

The V and J genes are TRBV6-2 or TRBV6-3 and TRBJ1-6; tentative D call: TRBD1 (5 bases). This CDR3 spans 16 amino acids. Germline V gives CDR1 MNHEY, CDR2 SVGEGT. V gave up 0 bases and J gave up 10 bases, with 16 bases separating them. The CDR3 nucleotides are TGTGCCAGCAGTTACTCCGGGCGGGGACGTTGGTCACCCCTCCACTTT. Translated, it gives CASSYSGRGRWSPLHF.

This clone has more than one count but fewer than ten. CDR3 in amino acids: CASSAISGHFQETQYF. CDR3 in DNA: TGCGCCAGCAGCGCAATATCGGGACACTTCCAAGAGACCCAGTACTTC. The rearrangement uses TRBV5-1 and TRBJ2-5; a possible D gene is TRBD1 (6 bases). This CDR3 has 16 amino acids. CDR1 and CDR2 from the germline V gene are SGHRS and YFSETQ. V dropped 4 bases and J dropped 1 base, with 17 bases sitting between them.

The chain joins TRBV28 to TRBJ2-7; TRBD1 matches 8 bases. CDR1 is MDHEN and CDR2 is SYDVKM in the germline V gene. The CDR3 extends over 15 amino acids. V lost 4 bases, J lost 6 bases, and 11 bases stayed unmatched. The CDR3 sequence is CASSSAGTGMGEQYF. In DNA form, the CDR3 reads TGTGCCAGCAGTTCCGCCGGGACAGGCATGGGCGAGCAGTACTTC.

This rearrangement joins TRBV11-1 to TRBJ2-7, with D possibly TRBD2 on 6 matching bases. Per the germline V gene, CDR1 is SGHAT and CDR2 is FQDESV (reference sequence). CDR3 length: 12 residues. V was pared by 4 bases and J by 4 bases, with 8 bases between. CDR3 in amino acids: CASSSRGYEQYF. DNA of the CDR3: TGTGCCAGCAGCTCCCGGGGGTACGAGCAGTACTTC.

This chain joins TRBV6-2 or TRBV6-3 and TRBJ2-7; 9 bases are shared with TRBD1. The V segment lost 6 bases and the J segment 4 bases; nucleotides outside the gene matches: 7. This CDR3 is 14 amino acids long. CDR1 and CDR2 from the germline V gene are MNHEY and SVGEGT. For the CDR3, the DNA is TGTGCCAGCAGCCTAGGACAGGGGACGTACGAGCAGTACTTC. Protein sequence: CASSLGQGTYEQYF.